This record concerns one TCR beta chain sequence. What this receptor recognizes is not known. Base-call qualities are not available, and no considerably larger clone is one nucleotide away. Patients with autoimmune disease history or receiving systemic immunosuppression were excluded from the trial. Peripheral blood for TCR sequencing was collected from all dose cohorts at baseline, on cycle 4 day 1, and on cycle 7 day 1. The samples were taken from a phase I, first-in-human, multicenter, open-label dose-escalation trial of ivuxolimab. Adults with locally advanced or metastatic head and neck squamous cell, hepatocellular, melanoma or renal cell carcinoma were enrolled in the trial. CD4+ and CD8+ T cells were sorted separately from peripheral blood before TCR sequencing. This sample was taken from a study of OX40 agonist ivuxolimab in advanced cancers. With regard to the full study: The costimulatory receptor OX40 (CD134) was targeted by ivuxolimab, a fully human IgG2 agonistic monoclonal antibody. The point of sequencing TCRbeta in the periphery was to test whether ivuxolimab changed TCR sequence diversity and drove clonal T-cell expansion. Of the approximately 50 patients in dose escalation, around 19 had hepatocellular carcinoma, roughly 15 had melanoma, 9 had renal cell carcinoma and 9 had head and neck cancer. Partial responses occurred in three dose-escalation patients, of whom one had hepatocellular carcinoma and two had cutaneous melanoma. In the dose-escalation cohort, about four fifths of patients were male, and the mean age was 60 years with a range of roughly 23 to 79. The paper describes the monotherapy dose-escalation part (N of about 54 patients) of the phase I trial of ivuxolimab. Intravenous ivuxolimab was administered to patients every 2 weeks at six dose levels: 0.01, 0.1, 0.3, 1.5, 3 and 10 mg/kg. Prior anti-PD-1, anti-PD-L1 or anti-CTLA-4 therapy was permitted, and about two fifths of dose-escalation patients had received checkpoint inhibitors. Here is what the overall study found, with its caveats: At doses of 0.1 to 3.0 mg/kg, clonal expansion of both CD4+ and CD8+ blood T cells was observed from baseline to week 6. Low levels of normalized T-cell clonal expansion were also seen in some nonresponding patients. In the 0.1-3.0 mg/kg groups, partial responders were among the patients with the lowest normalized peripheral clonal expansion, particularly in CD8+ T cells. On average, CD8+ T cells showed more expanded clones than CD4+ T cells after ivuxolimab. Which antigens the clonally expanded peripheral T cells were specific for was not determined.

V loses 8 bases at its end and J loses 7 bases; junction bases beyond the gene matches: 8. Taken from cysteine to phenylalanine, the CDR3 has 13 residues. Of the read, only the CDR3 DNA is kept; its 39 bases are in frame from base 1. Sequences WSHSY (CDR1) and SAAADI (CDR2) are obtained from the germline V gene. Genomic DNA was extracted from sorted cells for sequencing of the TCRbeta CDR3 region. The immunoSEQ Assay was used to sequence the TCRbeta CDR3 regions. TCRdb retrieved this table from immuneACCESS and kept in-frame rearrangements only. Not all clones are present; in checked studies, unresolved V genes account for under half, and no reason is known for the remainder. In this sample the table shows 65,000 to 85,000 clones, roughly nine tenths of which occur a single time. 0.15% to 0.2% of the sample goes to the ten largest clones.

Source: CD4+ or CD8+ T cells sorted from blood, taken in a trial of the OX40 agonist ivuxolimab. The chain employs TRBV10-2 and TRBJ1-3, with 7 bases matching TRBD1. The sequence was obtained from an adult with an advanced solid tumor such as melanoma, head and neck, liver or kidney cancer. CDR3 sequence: CASGPGGMNTIYF. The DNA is TGCGCCAGCGGCCCAGGGGGAATGAACACCATATATTTT.